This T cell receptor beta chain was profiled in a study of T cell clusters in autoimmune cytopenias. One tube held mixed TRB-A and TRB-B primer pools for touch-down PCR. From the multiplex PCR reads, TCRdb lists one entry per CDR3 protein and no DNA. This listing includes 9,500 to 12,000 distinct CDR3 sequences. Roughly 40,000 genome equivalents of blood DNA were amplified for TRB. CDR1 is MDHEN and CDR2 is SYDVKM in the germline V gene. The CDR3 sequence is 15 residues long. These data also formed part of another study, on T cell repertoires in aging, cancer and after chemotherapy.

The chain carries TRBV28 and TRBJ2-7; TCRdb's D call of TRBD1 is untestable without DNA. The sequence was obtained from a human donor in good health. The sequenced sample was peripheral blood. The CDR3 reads CASSLRQGRTYEQYF.